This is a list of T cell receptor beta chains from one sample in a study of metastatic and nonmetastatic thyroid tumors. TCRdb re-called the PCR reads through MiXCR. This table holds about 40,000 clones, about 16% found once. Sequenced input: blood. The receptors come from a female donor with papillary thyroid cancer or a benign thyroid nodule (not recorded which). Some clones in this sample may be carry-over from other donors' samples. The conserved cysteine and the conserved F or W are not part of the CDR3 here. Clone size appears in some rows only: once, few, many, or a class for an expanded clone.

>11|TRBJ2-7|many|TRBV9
ASSTGRSYEQY
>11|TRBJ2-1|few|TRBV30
AWSDPPNNEQF
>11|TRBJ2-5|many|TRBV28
ASSFWPQETQY
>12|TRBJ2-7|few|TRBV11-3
ASSRLAGESEQY
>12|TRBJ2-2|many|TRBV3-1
ASSQVRATGELF
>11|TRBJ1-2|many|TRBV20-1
SAFRTGAVGYT
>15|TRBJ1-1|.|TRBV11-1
ASSLFGTGALFTEAF
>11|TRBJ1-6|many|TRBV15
ATSPGYRSPLH
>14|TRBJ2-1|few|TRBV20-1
SARSSWGGKNNEQF
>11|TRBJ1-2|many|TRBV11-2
ASSHDVGTPQT
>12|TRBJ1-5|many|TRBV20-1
SASGNLANQPQH
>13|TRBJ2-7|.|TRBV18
ASSLQGPFSYEQY
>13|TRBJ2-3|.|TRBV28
ASTRSGGSPDTQY
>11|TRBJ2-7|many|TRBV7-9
ASRSGPLDEQY
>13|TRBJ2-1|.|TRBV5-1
ASSLAPSGYNEQF
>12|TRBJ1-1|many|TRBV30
AWSSGHGNTEAF
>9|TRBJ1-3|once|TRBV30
AWASGNTIY
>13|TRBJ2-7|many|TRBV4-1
ASSLIQGRAYEQY
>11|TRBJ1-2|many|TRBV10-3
AIKGDTGYGYT
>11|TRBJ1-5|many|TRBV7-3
ASSDSGYQPQH
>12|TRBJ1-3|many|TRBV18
ASSPDHSGNTIY
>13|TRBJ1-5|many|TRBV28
ASRTGQGHNQPQH
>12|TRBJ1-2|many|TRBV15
ATSPGTGGYGYT
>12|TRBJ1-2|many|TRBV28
ASSLKWTHYGYT
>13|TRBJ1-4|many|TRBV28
ASITSAGLNEKLF
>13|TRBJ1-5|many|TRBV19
ASSIDRLNNQPQH
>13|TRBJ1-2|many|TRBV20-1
SATSPGEGDYGYT
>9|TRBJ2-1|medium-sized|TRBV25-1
ASTAGDEQF
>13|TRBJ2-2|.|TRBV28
ASFVPMGRSWELF
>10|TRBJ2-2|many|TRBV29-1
SGGPSGGELF
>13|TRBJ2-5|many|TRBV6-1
ASRFSGGAVETQY
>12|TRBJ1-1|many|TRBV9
ASSGQGAVSEAF
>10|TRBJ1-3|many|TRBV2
ASSETANTIY
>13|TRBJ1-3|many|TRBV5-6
ASSPQGATGNTIY
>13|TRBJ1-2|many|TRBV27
ASSPGQLLNYGYT
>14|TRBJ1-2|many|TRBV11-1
ASSLAQDPPQGGYT
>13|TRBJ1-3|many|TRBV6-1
ASSLRGGSGNTIY
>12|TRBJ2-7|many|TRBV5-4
ASSRQSDSYEQY
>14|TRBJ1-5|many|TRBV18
ASSPPGTGGNQPQH
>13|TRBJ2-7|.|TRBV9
ASSLFLAANYEQY
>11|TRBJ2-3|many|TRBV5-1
ASRAGGTDTQY
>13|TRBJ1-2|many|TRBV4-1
ASSLPRQGAIGYT
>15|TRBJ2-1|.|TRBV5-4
ASSLGMRLAGHNEQF
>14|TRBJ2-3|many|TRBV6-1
ASSWSSGLSTDTQY
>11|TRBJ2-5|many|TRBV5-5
ASSRTGPETQY
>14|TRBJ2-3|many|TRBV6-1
ASSLGGESSTDTQY
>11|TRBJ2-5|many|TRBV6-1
ASSYQGAETQY